This TCR beta chain derives from a study of the immune and genomic landscape of osteosarcoma (TCRdb year 2020). About the investigation overall: A total of under 50 pediatric and adult patients with high-grade osteosarcoma made up the overall cohort, and the median age at diagnosis was around 25 years (range roughly 5-81). Each of a few patients provided two samples from the same tumor site. The cohort was enriched for poor-risk disease, as unfavorable pathologic response to standard therapy was shown in about 73% of the cohort and over 65% of the cohort were deceased. In the overall cohort, approximately 60% of patients were male, and localized disease at diagnosis was presented by roughly 80% of patients. The study profiled osteosarcoma specimens with whole genome, RNA and T-cell receptor sequencing plus immunohistochemistry and reverse phase protein arrays to define immunogenic potential. To characterize the osteosarcoma immunogenomic landscape, TCR sequencing results were integrated with transcriptome, protein array and immunostaining data. An explanation for the limited clinical activity of immune checkpoint inhibitors in osteosarcoma was sought in the study.

A few counts support this clone. Its antigen is unknown. Qualities for individual bases were not recorded, and no much larger clone is one base off. Post-treatment primary, local recurrence and metastasis tumors from poor-prognosis patients were used as specimens. V gives up 4 bases and J gives up 1 base, and the segment between their germline ends measures 11 bases. The germline V gene gives CDR1 as SGHRS and CDR2 as YFSETQ. From the cysteine through the phenylalanine, the CDR3 covers 15 amino acids. CDR3 DNA is the only sequence kept; it has 45 bases, read in frame from the first base. The ImmunoSEQ Assay (Adaptive Biotechnologies) was used to immunosequence the CDR3 regions of the TCR beta chain. In the authors' own workflow: The ImmunoSEQ Analyzer platform was used to export TCRB rearrangements, read counts, read proportions and gene usage. Using productive rearrangements, T-cell clonality was calculated as 1 minus Pielou's evenness. Clonal space homeostasis binned clonotypes as rare, small, medium, large or hyperexpanded (0.01 to 1 of the repertoire). TCR productive clonality was compared across immune clusters C1, C2 and C3 using the Wilcoxon rank sum test. TCRdb took over this immuneACCESS table, retaining in-frame rearrangements with V and J assigned. Such tables are incomplete; in checked studies, under half of the missing clones stem from an unresolved V gene, and the remainder is unexplained. The V and J calls and clone size come from that table; D and trimming were worked out from the DNA. A total of about 1,100 clones appear in this sample, roughly three fifths of them only once. The top ten constitute 25% to 30% of the sample.

What the work shows at the level of the full study, not this receptor alone: Sample size was not determined by any statistical method, because osteosarcoma is rare and all possible samples were collected. In five cases, a single hyperexpanded clone dominated the repertoire, and each of these five cases had fewer than 100 T-cell clonotypes. Overall, productive TCR clonality was low, with a mean of 0.09 and a maximum of 0.3, which suggests limited clonal expansion of T cells. Along with the frozen tumor specimens, matched blood was collected from just two patients. Rather than matched normal tissue, external data from normal skin and healthy peripheral blood provided the clonality benchmarks. TCR productive clonality was greater in the immune-hot C3 cluster than in the cold C1 cluster, although TCR productive clonality remained low overall.

The clonotype originates from a man between 65 and 85 years old with osteosarcoma. The age is the age at diagnosis. The sample comprised tumor tissue from a local recurrence in the femur. This specimen's cell subset or site label, interpreted: locally recurrent osteosarcoma tumor. The sequence links TRBV5-1 to TRBJ2-2; TRBD1 is a possible D gene, resting on 5 matching bases. The nucleotides read TGCGCCAGCAGCACCGGACAAAGGAACACCGGGGAGCTGTTTTTT. Its amino acids are CASSTGQRNTGELFF.